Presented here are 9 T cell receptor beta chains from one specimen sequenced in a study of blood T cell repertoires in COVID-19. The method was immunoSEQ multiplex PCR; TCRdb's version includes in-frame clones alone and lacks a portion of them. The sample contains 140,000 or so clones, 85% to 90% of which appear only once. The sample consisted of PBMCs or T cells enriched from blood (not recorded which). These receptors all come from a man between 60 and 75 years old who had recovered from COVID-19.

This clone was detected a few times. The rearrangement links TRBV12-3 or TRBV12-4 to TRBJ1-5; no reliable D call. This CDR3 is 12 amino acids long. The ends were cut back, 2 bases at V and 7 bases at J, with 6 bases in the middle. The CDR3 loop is CASSLNPQPQHF. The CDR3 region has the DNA TGTGCCAGCAGTTTAAATCCACAGCCCCAGCATTTT.

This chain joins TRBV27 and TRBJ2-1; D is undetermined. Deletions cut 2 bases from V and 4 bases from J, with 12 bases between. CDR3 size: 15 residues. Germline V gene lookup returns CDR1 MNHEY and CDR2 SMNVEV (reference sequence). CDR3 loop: CASSLRQTSYNEQFF. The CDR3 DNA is TGTGCCAGCAGTTTAAGGCAGACATCGTACAATGAGCAGTTCTTC.

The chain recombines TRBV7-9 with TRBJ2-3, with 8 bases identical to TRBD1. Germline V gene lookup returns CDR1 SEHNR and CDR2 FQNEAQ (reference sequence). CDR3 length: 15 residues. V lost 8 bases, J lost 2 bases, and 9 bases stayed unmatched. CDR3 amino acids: CASSPRTGITDTQYF. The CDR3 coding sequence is TGTGCCAGCTCTCCCCGGACAGGGATCACAGATACGCAGTATTTT.

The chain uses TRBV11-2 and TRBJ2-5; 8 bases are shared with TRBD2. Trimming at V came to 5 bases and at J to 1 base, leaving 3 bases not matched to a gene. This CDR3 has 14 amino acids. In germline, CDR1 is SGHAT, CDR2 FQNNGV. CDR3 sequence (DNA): TGTGCCAGCAGCCGCGGGAGGTCCCAAGAGACCCAGTACTTC. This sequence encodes CASSRGRSQETQYF.

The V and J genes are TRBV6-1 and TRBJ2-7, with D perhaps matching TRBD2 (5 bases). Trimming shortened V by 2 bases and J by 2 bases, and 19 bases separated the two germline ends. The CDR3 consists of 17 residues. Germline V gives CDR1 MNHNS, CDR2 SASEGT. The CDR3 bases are TGTGCCAGCAGTGAAATTCATTCGATCGGAGGCCCCTACGAGCAGTACTTC. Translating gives CASSEIHSIGGPYEQYF.

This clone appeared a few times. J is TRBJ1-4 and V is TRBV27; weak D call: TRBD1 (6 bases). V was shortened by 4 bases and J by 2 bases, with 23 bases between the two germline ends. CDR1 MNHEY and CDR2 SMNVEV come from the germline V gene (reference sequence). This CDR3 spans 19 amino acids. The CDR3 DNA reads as TGTGCCAGCAGTTCCCGGATGGACAGAAGCATGTTTACTAATGAAAAACTGTTTTTT. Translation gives CASSSRMDRSMFTNEKLFF.

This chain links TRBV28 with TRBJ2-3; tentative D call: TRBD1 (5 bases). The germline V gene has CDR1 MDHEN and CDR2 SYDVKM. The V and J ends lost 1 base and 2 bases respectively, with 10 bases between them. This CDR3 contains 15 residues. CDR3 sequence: CASSLLQDPTDTQYF. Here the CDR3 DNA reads TGTGCCAGCAGTTTATTACAGGATCCCACAGATACGCAGTATTTT.

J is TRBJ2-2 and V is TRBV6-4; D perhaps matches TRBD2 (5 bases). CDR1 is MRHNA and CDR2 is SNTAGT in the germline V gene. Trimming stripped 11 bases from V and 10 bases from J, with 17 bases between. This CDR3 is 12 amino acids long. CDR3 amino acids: CARDQLVAELFF. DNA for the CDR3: TGTGCCCGCGACCAACTAGTTGCGGAGCTGTTTTTT.

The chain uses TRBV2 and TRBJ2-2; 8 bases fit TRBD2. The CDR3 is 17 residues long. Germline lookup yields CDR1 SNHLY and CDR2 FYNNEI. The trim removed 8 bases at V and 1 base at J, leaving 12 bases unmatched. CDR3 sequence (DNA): TGTGCCAGCTCCCTGAGGGTAGCGGGGAAGAACACCGGGGAGCTGTTTTTT. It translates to CASSLRVAGKNTGELFF.